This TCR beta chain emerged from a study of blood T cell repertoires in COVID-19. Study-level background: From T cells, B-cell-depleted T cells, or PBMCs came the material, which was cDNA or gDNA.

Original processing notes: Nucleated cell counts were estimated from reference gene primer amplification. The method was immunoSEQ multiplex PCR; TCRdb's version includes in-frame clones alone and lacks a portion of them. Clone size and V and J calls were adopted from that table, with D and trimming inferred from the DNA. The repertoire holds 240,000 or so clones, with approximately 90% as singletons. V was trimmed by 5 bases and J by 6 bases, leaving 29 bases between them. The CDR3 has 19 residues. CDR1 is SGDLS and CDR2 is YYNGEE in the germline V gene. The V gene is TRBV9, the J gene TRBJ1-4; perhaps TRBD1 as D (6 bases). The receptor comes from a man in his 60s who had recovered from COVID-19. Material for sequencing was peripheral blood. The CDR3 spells CASSSPDGQLERKDEKLFF. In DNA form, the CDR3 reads TGTGCCAGCAGTAGCCCTGACGGACAGTTAGAGAGAAAGGATGAAAAACTGTTTTTT.